Listed below are T cell receptor beta chains from one sample, sequenced in a study of OX40 agonist ivuxolimab in advanced cancers. Method: immunoSEQ multiplex PCR; TCRdb's copy keeps in-frame clones and lacks some. The table includes some 35,000 clones, less than 85% detected once. Sequencing used CD4+ or CD8+ T cells sorted from blood, obtained in a trial of the OX40 agonist ivuxolimab. These receptors all come from an adult with an advanced solid tumor such as melanoma, head and neck, liver or kidney cancer. Each CDR3 is given with its conserved first and last residue.

J gene: TRBJ1-1
V gene: TRBV30
CDR3 protein: CAWRVPLDTEAFF

J gene: TRBJ2-6
V gene: TRBV4-2
CDR3 protein: CASSQEADGANVLTF

J gene: TRBJ1-1
V gene: TRBV5-4
CDR3 protein: CASSFRQGPNEAFF

J gene: TRBJ1-2
V gene: TRBV6-5
CDR3 protein: CASSSGTGSSAGYTF

J gene: TRBJ2-7
V gene: TRBV10-1
CDR3 protein: CASSESLPGEQYF

J gene: TRBJ1-1
V gene: TRBV7-9
CDR3 protein: CASSLRTGAYTEAFF

J gene: TRBJ2-3
V gene: TRBV19
CDR3 protein: CASSIVNRGDTQYF

J gene: TRBJ1-2
V gene: TRBV7-9
CDR3 protein: CASSLTGADYGYTF

J gene: TRBJ2-2
V gene: TRBV7-6
CDR3 protein: CASSALSGQGPGELFF

J gene: TRBJ2-5
V gene: TRBV4-2
CDR3 protein: CASSQPGQGETQYF

J gene: TRBJ1-2
V gene: TRBV6-5
CDR3 protein: CASNPTGRIYGYTF

J gene: TRBJ2-1
V gene: TRBV4-1
CDR3 protein: CASSQVGIDNEQFF

J gene: TRBJ2-1
V gene: TRBV9
CDR3 protein: CASSAWGSNEQFF

J gene: TRBJ2-7
V gene: TRBV7-2
CDR3 protein: CASSLEGGRYNEQYF

J gene: TRBJ1-1
V gene: TRBV19
CDR3 protein: CASTLMDGSNTEAFF

J gene: TRBJ1-1
V gene: TRBV11-2
CDR3 protein: CASSLARQGNTEAFF

J gene: TRBJ1-2
V gene: TRBV6-9
CDR3 protein: CASSYNRDGYTF

J gene: TRBJ2-3
V gene: TRBV6-5
CDR3 protein: CASRGLADTDTQYF

J gene: TRBJ1-3
V gene: TRBV6-6
CDR3 protein: CASSSLSTGTNTIYF

J gene: TRBJ2-3
V gene: TRBV2
CDR3 protein: CASSEAFLPRADTQYF